The 18 T cell receptor beta chains presented below share a single source sample, sequenced in a study of human T cells and chemical hapten exposure. TCRdb redid the calling of the RACE reads with MiXCR, one entry per CDR3 protein. Among approximately 320,000 distinct CDR3 sequences listed, around 5% were seen once. Stated time point: pre-sensitization, week 0. Indicated treatment: therapeutic diphenylcyclopropenone sensitization with weekly scalp DPC. The sample was whole blood, taken in connection with sensitization to the hapten diphenylcyclopropenone (DPC). Every receptor here comes from a woman younger than 30 with alopecia areata. Some clones in this sample may be carry-over from other donors' samples.

The rearrangement joins TRBV9 to TRBJ2-3; D assignment may be TRBD1 or TRBD2 (6 bases each). The CDR3 runs 18 residues. Trimming removed 6 bases at V and 2 bases at J, with 25 bases between. Germline V gene lookup returns CDR1 SGDLS and CDR2 YYNGEE. CDR3 DNA: TGTGCCAGCACCATAGATGGAGGGGGTCCGTCTTACACAGATACGCAGTATTTT. Amino acid sequence: CASTIDGGGPSYTDTQYF.

This clonotype was found many times. The chain combines TRBV29-1 with TRBJ2-5, with 10 bases identical to TRBD2. The CDR3 runs to 14 residues. The J segment lost 3 bases and the V segment lost 6 bases, leaving 7 bases of the junction unmatched. Germline CDR1 and CDR2: SQVTM and ANQGSEA. The CDR3 sequence is CSVDPSGGEETQYF. The CDR3 bases are TGCAGCGTGGACCCTAGCGGGGGTGAAGAGACCCAGTACTTC.

This clonotype was found many times. The chain joins TRBV29-1 to TRBJ1-4; 7 bases are a match to TRBD1. V trimming: 6 bases; J trimming: 11 bases; junction bases outside the gene matches: 12. The CDR3 length is 13 residues. Germline V CDR1 and CDR2: SQVTM, ANQGSEA. CDR3 amino acids: CSVSNRGSRKLFF. CDR3 DNA: TGCAGCGTGAGTAACAGGGGAAGTCGCAAACTGTTTTTT.

V gene TRBV6-2 or TRBV6-3 combines with J gene TRBJ1-2, with 7 bases identical to TRBD1. This CDR3 spans 16 amino acids. After removal of 5 bases from V and 0 bases from J, the junction contained 9 bases not matched to a gene. The germline CDR1 and CDR2 sequences are MNHEY and SVGEGT. The CDR3 loop reads CASSPFDRDSNYGYTF. CDR3 sequence (DNA): TGTGCCAGCAGTCCCTTCGACAGGGACTCTAACTATGGCTACACCTTC.

This clonotype was picked up a small number of times. The chain has TRBV5-1 and TRBJ2-3; 11 bases line up with TRBD2. Looked up from germline, CDR1 is SGHRS and CDR2 is YFSETQ. Trimming cost V 1 base and J 0 bases; bases outside gene matches: 13. CDR3 length equals 20 residues. The CDR3 protein is CASSLLSLAGGSTSTDTQYF. Written as DNA, the CDR3 is TGCGCCAGCAGCTTGCTCTCGCTAGCGGGGGGATCGACTAGCACAGATACGCAGTATTTT. Together with reference TRBV5-1 and TRBJ2-3, the CDR3 gives the full variable domain: KAGVTQTPRYLIKTRGQQVTLSCSPISGHRSVSWYQQTPGQGLQFLFEYFSETQRNKGNFPGRFSGRQFSNSRSEMNVSTLELGDSALYLCASSLLSLAGGSTSTDTQYFGPGTRLTVL.

The rearrangement uses TRBV18 and TRBJ1-3; 10 nucleotides line up with TRBD1. The junction had 14 bases not matched to a gene; V was cut back by 3 bases and J by 0 bases. CDR3 size: 20 residues. Germline V lookup: CDR1 KGHSH, CDR2 LQKENI. The CDR3 is CASSPPGTVGTGASGNTIYF. The CDR3 coding sequence is TGTGCCAGCTCACCGCCGGGGACAGTCGGGACAGGGGCCTCTGGAAACACCATATATTTT.

V and J are TRBV18 and TRBJ2-5, with 7 bases aligning to TRBD1. Per the germline V gene, CDR1 is KGHSH and CDR2 is LQKENI. Trimming at V came to 4 bases and at J to 2 bases, leaving 7 bases not matched to a gene. CDR3 length: 15 residues. The CDR3 DNA sequence: TGTGCCAGCTCACAGTTATCGGGACAGCAAGAGACCCAGTACTTC. It encodes CASSQLSGQQETQYF.

This clonotype occurred many times. The chain links TRBV4-3 to TRBJ2-3; 12 nucleotides align to TRBD2. Germline CDR1 LGHNA, CDR2 YSLEER. Trimming removed 2 bases from V and 5 bases from J; junction bases left unmatched: 5. The CDR3 is 16 amino acids. CDR3 residues: CASSQSSGGAGDTQYF. CDR3 in DNA: TGCGCCAGCAGCCAATCTAGCGGGGGGGCTGGAGATACGCAGTATTTT.

The chain is built from TRBV24-1 and TRBJ2-1, with D unclear. Deletions cut 6 bases from V and 9 bases from J, with 8 bases between. The V gene's germline CDR1 is KGHDR and CDR2 SFDVKD. The CDR3 is 11 residues long. This CDR3 is CATSRFGEQFF. CDR3 nucleotide sequence: TGTGCCACCAGTCGGTTCGGTGAGCAGTTCTTC.

The rearrangement uses TRBV6-5 and TRBJ2-7; 7 bases map to TRBD2. CDR1 and CDR2 (germline): MNHEY, SVGAGI. With 6 bases clipped from V and 0 bases from J, the junction kept 8 bases outside the gene matches. The CDR3 runs 15 residues. CDR3 protein: CASRPSASGSYEQYF. Here the CDR3 DNA reads TGTGCCAGCAGACCCTCGGCTAGCGGCTCCTACGAGCAGTACTTC.

This clonotype was found many times. The chain recombines TRBV27 with TRBJ2-7, with D possibly TRBD1 on 6 matching bases. Germline V gene sequence: CDR1 MNHEY, CDR2 SMNVEV (reference sequence). The CDR3 contains 15 residues. V was trimmed by 4 bases and J by 0 bases, leaving 13 bases between them. CDR3 in amino acids: CASSSETGLSYEQYF. The CDR3 DNA reads TGTGCCAGCAGTTCTGAGACAGGCCTCTCCTACGAGCAGTACTTC.

This clonotype was observed a handful of times. V gene TRBV12-3 or TRBV12-4 combines with J gene TRBJ2-1; 10 bases are a match to TRBD2. This CDR3 spans 15 amino acids. V gave up 8 bases and J gave up 4 bases; unmatched junction bases: 8. CDR3 in DNA: TGTGCCAGCCAAAGCGGGGGGGCCTTATACAATGAGCAGTTCTTC. Protein: CASQSGGALYNEQFF.

The chain links TRBV20-1 to TRBJ2-6; D remains ambiguous. The V end was cut by 3 bases, the J end by 0 bases, with 15 bases between. CDR3 length: 17 residues. Germline V CDR1 and CDR2: DFQATT, SNEGSKA (reference sequence). CDR3 coding DNA: TGCAGTGCTAGCTCCCCCCTCTCCCCCTCTGGGGCCAACGTCCTGACTTTC. Its translation: CSASSPLSPSGANVLTF.

The V call is TRBV7-2, the J call TRBJ2-1; D is possibly TRBD2 (6 bases). The CDR3 spans 14 residues. Germline V gene sequence: CDR1 SGHTA, CDR2 FQGNSA. Trimming took off 10 bases at V and 0 bases at J, with 13 bases between the two ends. CDR3 loop: CAISGGFSYNEQFF. The CDR3 bases are TGTGCCATCTCCGGGGGTTTCTCCTACAATGAGCAGTTCTTC.

The chain combines TRBV28 with TRBJ1-5, with D hard to call. V lost 6 bases and J lost 11, with 14 bases in between. The V gene's germline CDR1 is MDHEN and CDR2 SYDVKM. The CDR3 is made up of 12 amino acids. The CDR3 DNA is TGTGCCAGCAGCCTCCGACGTCGCGCCCAGCATTTT. As protein: CASSLRRRAQHF.

In this sample, this clonotype turned up once. The CDR3 DNA follows: TGTGCCAGCAGCTTGGGGGCAGCTACCCAAGAGACCCAGTACTTC. Translating it yields CASSLGAATQETQYF. The chain employs TRBV5-4 and TRBJ2-5, with unresolved D. Germline V gives CDR1 SGHNT, CDR2 YYREEE (reference sequence). The CDR3 has 15 amino acids. With 0 bases removed from V and 1 base from J, the gap between germline ends came to 10 bases.

This clonotype was observed at least ten times. The rearrangement uses TRBV29-1 and TRBJ1-2; weak D call: TRBD1 (6 bases). V dropped 4 bases and J dropped 2 bases, with 11 bases sitting between them. This CDR3 region has 13 residues. Germline CDR1 SQVTM, CDR2 ANQGSEA. The CDR3 nucleotides are TGCAGCGTTGCCCGACAGGTCAACTATGGCTACACCTTC. Translation gives CSVARQVNYGYTF.

V is TRBV7-9 and J is TRBJ2-5, with TRBD1 as a possible D gene (7 bases). CDR3 length equals 16 residues. V was clipped by 2 bases and J by 4 bases, with 17 bases between them. CDR1 and CDR2 from the germline V gene are SEHNR and FQNEAQ (reference sequence). The CDR3 DNA reads as TGTGCCAGCAGCTTATTGTCAGCCAGGGGGGTAGAGACCCAGTACTTC. Protein: CASSLLSARGVETQYF.